A single sample is the source of the 2 T cell receptor beta chains below, sequenced in a study of control samples from healthy donors and cancer patients. Measured with immunoSEQ multiplex PCR; TCRdb has only the in-frame clones, and not every one. In the table there are tens of thousands of clones, about 89% of which are singletons. Sequenced sample: PBMCs. All receptors come from a woman in her forties or fifties with colorectal cancer.

V usage is TRBV6-2 or TRBV6-3 and J usage is TRBJ1-2; D is undetermined. The CDR3 consists of 15 residues. The germline V gene has CDR1 MNHEY and CDR2 SVGEGT. Trimming removed 5 bases at V and 4 bases at J, with 17 bases between. CDR3 loop: CASSRTSQGRYGYTF. CDR3 DNA sequence: TGTGCCAGCAGTCGGACCTCTCAAGGACGCTATGGCTACACCTTC.

The chain carries TRBV14 and TRBJ1-1; TRBD1 is a possible D gene (5 bases). This CDR3 region has 15 residues. The V gene's germline CDR1 is SGHDN and CDR2 FVKESK. The ends were cut back, 1 base at V and 0 bases at J, with 9 bases in the middle. The CDR3 sequence: CASSQVGGMNTEAFF. The CDR3 DNA reads as TGTGCCAGCAGCCAAGTGGGGGGAATGAACACTGAAGCTTTCTTT.